This T cell receptor beta chain appears in the sequencing data of a study of vaccination effects on CD4 cells after COVID-19. With respect to this clone: The antigen remains undetermined.

Here immunoSEQ multiplex PCR was the method, and the copy in TCRdb shows in-frame clones only, minus some. In the table there are some 22,000 clones, about three quarters of which are singletons. Antigen-specific CD4+ T cells expanded by the ViraFEST assay with viral peptide pools were then sequenced. Following a 10-day culture, CD4+ T cells were purified. No vaccinee had earlier SARS-CoV-2 infection, and nucleocapsid antibodies were negative. This TCR derives from a human donor who received a COVID-19 vaccine. Sequencing used CD4+ T cells from PBMCs cultured with SARS-CoV-2 spike peptides, obtained before COVID-19 vaccination.

CDR3 nucleotide sequence: TGCGCCAGCAGTGTCGACAGGGGTACCGGGGAGCTGTTTTTT. It yields the protein CASSVDRGTGELFF. V and J are TRBV10-1 and TRBJ2-2, with TRBD1 matching 8 bases. This CDR3 spans 14 amino acids. From germline, CDR1 is WNHNN and CDR2 SYGVQD (reference sequence). The ends lost 4 bases at V and 5 bases at J; junction bases unmatched: 3.